The 13 T cell receptor beta chains in this list originate from one sample, sequenced in a study of beta chain features in type 1 diabetes. Every bit of the isolated RNA underwent reverse transcription, so sequencing read expressed TCRB transcripts. The protocol was immunoSEQ multiplex PCR, while the TCRdb copy is restricted to in-frame clones and leaves out a portion. This repertoire shows hundreds of thousands of clones, 14% found once; its top ten account for over 5.5%. Sequencing used central memory CD4+ T cells from blood. These receptors were obtained from a man aged 30-40 years in good health.

This clone came up a few times. The chain recombines TRBV7-8 with TRBJ1-1; a possible D gene is TRBD1 (6 bases). Germline V gene lookup returns CDR1 SGHVS and CDR2 FQNEAQ. CDR3 size: 14 residues. Trimming cost V 5 bases and J 3 bases, with 13 bases left between them. CDR3 protein: CASSLNRDDTEAFF. CDR3 coding DNA: TGTGCCAGCAGCCTCAACAGGGATGACACTGAAGCTTTCTTT.

This clone showed up just a few times. The chain couples TRBV19 to TRBJ1-2, with a possible D match to TRBD1 (5 bases). With 5 bases removed from V and 4 bases from J, the gap between germline ends came to 14 bases. The CDR3 totals 14 residues. Germline lookup yields CDR1 LNHDA and CDR2 SQIVND (reference sequence). The CDR3 reads CASSPPQASYGYTF. CDR3 nucleotides: TGTGCCAGTAGTCCCCCACAGGCGTCCTATGGCTACACCTTC.

V and J are TRBV27 and TRBJ2-3, with a weak D call TRBD1 (6 bases). The CDR3 contains 15 residues. V was pared by 6 bases and J by 3 bases, with 16 bases between. Germline assignment: CDR1 MNHEY and CDR2 SMNVEV (reference sequence). Here the CDR3 DNA reads TGTGCCAGCAGAGATCCAGGGGTCATTACAGATACGCAGTATTTT. It specifies CASRDPGVITDTQYF.

Only a few counts were recorded for this clone. The CDR3 loop is CASSKGQGNYGYTF. The CDR3 DNA sequence: TGTGCCAGCAGTAAAGGACAGGGGAACTATGGCTACACCTTC. The rearrangement joins TRBV27 to TRBJ1-2; 9 bases line up with TRBD1. V gave up 5 bases and J gave up 2 bases; unmatched junction bases: 3. Germline loops: CDR1 MNHEY, CDR2 SMNVEV (reference sequence). The CDR3 totals 14 residues.

Many counts were recorded for this clone. The chain combines TRBV7-2 with TRBJ2-3, with D unresolved. Trimming took off 7 bases at V and 6 bases at J, with 20 bases between the two ends. Germline CDR1 SGHTA, CDR2 FQGNSA. There are 15 residues in the CDR3. The CDR3 reads CASTLEGRAWDTQYF. The CDR3 DNA follows: TGTGCCAGCACCCTGGAAGGACGGGCTTGGGATACGCAGTATTTT.

The rearrangement joins TRBV18 to TRBJ2-2, with D maybe TRBD2 (6 bases). The CDR3 is 14 amino acids. CDR1 KGHSH and CDR2 LQKENI come from the germline V gene. Trimming removed 3 bases from V and 7 bases from J, with 12 bases in between. CDR3 region: CASSPGGDGGELFF. The CDR3 coding sequence is TGTGCCAGCTCACCCGGCGGGGATGGCGGGGAGCTGTTTTTT.

The chain couples TRBV29-1 to TRBJ1-4, with 10 bases aligning to TRBD1. The CDR3 is made up of 14 amino acids. J lost 8 bases, V lost 4 bases, and 7 bases had no gene match. CDR1 SQVTM and CDR2 ANQGSEA come from the germline V gene. CDR3 nucleotide sequence: TGCAGCGTTGGTATGGGACAGGGGAACGAAAAACTGTTTTTT. Its translation is CSVGMGQGNEKLFF. The full variable domain, rest sourced from reference TRBV29-1 and TRBJ1-4, is SAVISQKPSRDICQRGTSLTIQCQVDSQVTMMFWYRQQPGQSLTLIATANQGSEATYESGFVIDKFPISRPNLTFSTLTVSNMSPEDSSIYLCSVGMGQGNEKLFFGSGTQLSVL.

This clone occurred many times. This chain uses TRBV11-2 with TRBJ2-2; 9 nucleotides match TRBD2. Trimming took 2 bases from V and 2 from J; bases not matched to a gene: 0. This CDR3 region has 15 residues. CDR1 is SGHAT, CDR2 FQNNGV, per germline. CDR3 protein: CASSLLAGNTGELFF. CDR3 DNA sequence: TGTGCCAGCAGCTTACTAGCGGGAAACACCGGGGAGCTGTTTTTT. The full variable domain, completed using reference TRBV11-2 and TRBJ2-2, is EAGVAQSPRYKIIEKRQSVAFWCNPISGHATLYWYQQILGQGPKLLIQFQNNGVVDDSQLPKDRFSAERLKGVDSTLKIQPAKLEDSAVYLCASSLLAGNTGELFFGEGSRLTVL.

V usage is TRBV19 and J usage is TRBJ1-3; no reliable D call. Trimming took off 4 bases at V and 2 bases at J, with 12 bases between the two ends. The CDR3 contains 15 residues. From germline, CDR1 is LNHDA and CDR2 SQIVND (reference sequence). The CDR3 is CASSTGMGTGNTIYF. The CDR3 DNA follows: TGTGCCAGTAGTACGGGGATGGGCACTGGAAACACCATATATTTT.

The CDR3 is CASSLQVAGAGELFF. CDR3 bases: TGCGCCAGCAGCCTTCAGGTAGCGGGAGCCGGGGAGCTGTTTTTT. The V and J genes are TRBV4-3 and TRBJ2-2; 9 bases match TRBD2. Germline values: CDR1 LGHNA, CDR2 YSLEER. With 4 bases clipped from V and 6 bases from J, the junction kept 6 bases outside the gene matches. The CDR3 covers 15 residues.

Only a few counts were recorded for this clone. The V gene is TRBV7-2, the J gene TRBJ2-5; 7 bases match TRBD1. This CDR3 has 14 residues. Trimming took 3 bases from V and 3 from J; bases not matched to a gene: 4. CDR1 is SGHTA and CDR2 is FQGNSA in the germline V gene. The DNA for the CDR3 is TGTGCCAGCAGCTTCACAGGGACAGAAGAGACCCAGTACTTC. Translated, it gives CASSFTGTEETQYF.

Regarding this clone: Different DNA sequences within this sample yield the same CDR3. The chain uses TRBV5-4 and TRBJ2-5, with no clear D. Germline loops: CDR1 SGHNT, CDR2 YYREEE (reference sequence). The CDR3 sequence is 13 residues long. V shed 1 base and J shed 5 bases, with 9 bases lying between them. The CDR3 sequence: CASSLQGRETQYF. The CDR3, as DNA: TGTGCCAGCAGCTTGCAAGGGCGGGAGACCCAGTACTTC.

This clone has only a few counts. This rearrangement joins TRBV19 to TRBJ1-6; 7 nucleotides agree with TRBD1. Trimming cost V 4 bases and J 4 bases; bases outside gene matches: 7. Per germline, CDR1 LNHDA and CDR2 SQIVND (reference sequence). The CDR3 spans 16 residues. CDR3 protein: CASSTPRQGYNSPLHF. The CDR3 nucleotides read TGTGCCAGTAGTACGCCCCGACAGGGATATAATTCACCCCTCCACTTT.